This record covers a single TCR beta chain. This clonotype was seen only a few times. Its antigen remains undetermined. There are no base qualities to consult, and no much larger clone falls within one base. CDR3 length: 14 amino acids, cysteine to phenylalanine. Kept here is only the CDR3 DNA, which spans 42 bases and is read in frame from base 1. The germline V gene (reference sequence) yields SEHNR for CDR1 and FQNEAQ for CDR2. The V and J ends are trimmed by 1 base and 7 bases, leaving 8 bases between them. This record belongs to a study of blood T cells in healthy people across ages (dated by TCRdb to 2015 to 2017). For context, the study as a whole: In model experiments, template switching captured roughly one uniquely barcoded TCR beta cDNA molecule for every two T cells. Age-related changes in TCR beta repertoire diversity were measured in the study by deep sequencing normalized with unique cDNA molecular identifiers. The donors were divided into four age groups: young (average approximately 17 years), middle-aged (approximately 42), aged (approximately 64) and long-lived (roughly 88). Two additional independent replicas of 1 million unique cDNA reads from the same blood draw were analyzed for two donors (one aged 18 to 30 and one aged 80 or older). To avoid experimental bias, donors of different ages were spread randomly across the sequencing lanes.

The protocol used for the library was 5' RACE. TCRdb lists the instrument as Illumina HiSeq 2500. A second roughly 6 to 11 cycle PCR used a sample-barcoded 5' primer and a J-beta primer mix. A unique molecular identifier was introduced onto each TCR beta cDNA molecule by a template-switch 5' adaptor carrying 12 random nucleotides. Each sample yielded at least 2.5 million CDR3-containing paired-end reads. First-strand cDNA was synthesized from all RNA with the Mint cDNA synthesis kit, primed by a TRBC-specific oligonucleotide. Following uracil-DNA glycosylase treatment, all cDNA underwent a first 18-cycle PCR with the universal primers M1SS and BC2_uni_R. The authors' analysis ran thus. Normalization of each sample was performed by random selection of 1 million high-quality reads, each carrying a distinct molecular identifier. Reads sharing molecular identifiers were discarded rather than binned into consensus sequences. MiTCR, run with a Q25 quality threshold and the strictest error-elimination algorithm, handled CDR3 identification, clonotype clustering and error correction. A nonparametric unseen species model with Euler transformation was used to estimate a lower bound on total TCR beta diversity. Through fastp at Q25 and MiXCR, TCRdb rebuilt clones from the public reads, retaining in-frame beta chains. All rows with the same CDR3 protein become a single entry with the most common DNA and genes. These V and J calls are TCRdb output, not the study's own analysis. Present in this sample are fewer than 1,000,000 distinct CDR3 sequences, around half of which were seen just once. The ten largest clones add up to over 15% of the sample.

Paper-wide results and their limitations: As age increased, observed TCR beta diversity per million T cells dropped in a roughly linear way, and a significant reduction was already evident by age 40. Compared with the aged group, the long-lived group had more naive CD4+ T cells, fewer expanded clones and increased TCR diversity, a pattern suggesting age selection. Donor CMV infection status was unknown, potentially confounding age-related changes in expanded clonotypes. Since profiling was done on bulk unsorted PBMCs, naive and antigen-experienced compartments could not be conclusively compared. Estimates of total diversity from one million sequenced T cells were regarded as lower bounds and underestimates. There was a strong correlation between observed TCR beta diversity and the percentage of naive T cells measured by flow cytometry.

The approximately 41 donors, aged about 6 to 95 years, were systemically healthy Caucasian individuals from Russia. About 9.6 milliliters of peripheral blood were collected from each donor into EDTA-treated Vacutainer tubes. Ficoll-Paque density-gradient centrifugation was used to isolate PBMCs, with at least 6.5 million per sample. Total RNA was extracted from PBMCs with Trizol reagent, with at least 5 micrograms obtained per sample. Naive CD45RAhigh/CD27high T cell percentages were measured by flow cytometry on a PBMC aliquot from every donor. The source material was blood. Recombination joined TRBV7-9 with TRBJ1-6; no D gene is confidently identified. The sequence was collected from a man aged 80 or over in good health. The CDR3 protein is CASSLEGNNSPLHF. The bases read TGTGCCAGCAGCTTAGAGGGCAACAATTCACCCCTCCACTTT. The variable domain in full, with residues beyond the CDR3 obtained from the reference TRBV7-9 and TRBJ1-6 genes, is DTGVSQNPRHKITKRGQNVTFRCDPISEHNRLYWYRQTLGQGPEFLTYFQNEAQLEKSRLLSDRFSAERPKGSFSTLEIQRTEQGDSAMYLCASSLEGNNSPLHFGNGTRLTVT.